In its sample, the clone carrying this T cell receptor beta chain was seen many times. Its specificity is not known. Authors of the study amplified TCR beta CDR3 regions from RNA transcripts. When the TCR CDR3 underwent first-round RT-PCR, the HTBI primer set was used. TCRdb re-called the multiplex PCR reads with MiXCR, one entry per CDR3 protein. The table lists tens of thousands of distinct CDR3 sequences, roughly half of them singletons, with around a third in the top ten. The data are from a study of T cells in Graves' hyperthyroidism and ophthalmopathy. General study findings and limits: With a median lead of roughly 6.2 months before onset, the model predicted ophthalmopathy. Most clonotypes expanded in the thyroid (above 0.001) were also present in blood.

CDR3 length equals 13 residues. Germline lookup yields CDR1 MDHEN and CDR2 SYDVKM. The ends were cut back, 6 bases at V and 3 bases at J, with 12 bases in the middle. J is TRBJ2-7 and V is TRBV28; TRBD1 or TRBD2 may be the D gene (6 bases each). Source material: peripheral blood or thyroid tissue (not recorded which). The clonotype comes from a man between 18 and 35 years old with Graves' hyperthyroidism. The CDR3, as DNA: TGTGCCAGCAGGGCGGGACACCTCTACGAGCAGTACTTC. Translating it yields CASRAGHLYEQYF. Combining the CDR3 with reference TRBV28 and TRBJ2-7 gives the whole variable domain DVKVTQSSRYLVKRTGEKVFLECVQDMDHENMFWYRQDPGLGLRLIYFSYDVKMKEKGDIPEGYSVSREKKERFSLILESASTNQTSMYLCASRAGHLYEQYFGPGTRLTVT.